Shown below are 11 T cell receptor beta chains from a single sample sequenced in a study of blood T cell repertoires in COVID-19. Sequencing used immunoSEQ multiplex PCR; TCRdb keeps in-frame clones, though not all of them. The table has over 65,000 clones, 75% to 90% seen once; the top ten hold approximately 5.8%. Material: peripheral blood. Receptors were obtained from a man older than 75 with COVID-19, enrolled during active disease.

The chain carries TRBV6-5 and TRBJ1-1; 7 nucleotides agree with TRBD1. The CDR3 extends over 13 amino acids. The V gene end was trimmed by 7 bases and the J gene end by 7 bases; junction bases not matched to a gene: 9. Germline V gene sequence: CDR1 MNHEY, CDR2 SVGAGI. CDR3 sequence (DNA): TGTGCCAGCACCACCACAGGGGAGCATGAAGCTTTCTTT. Translating gives CASTTTGEHEAFF.

The J gene is TRBJ1-2, the V gene TRBV7-2; D is possibly TRBD1 (5 bases). The CDR3 totals 13 residues. Germline assignment: CDR1 SGHTA and CDR2 FQGNSA. V lost 5 bases to trimming and J lost 8 bases, with 15 bases between them. CDR3 protein: CASSPRVPLGYTF. The CDR3 DNA reads TGTGCCAGCAGCCCCAGGGTGCCTCTCGGCTACACCTTC.

As regards this clone: The junction departs from germline at one end; a sequencing error may be responsible. Other DNA sequences within the sample encode an identical CDR3. The chain couples TRBV10-3 to TRBJ2-2, with a possible D match to TRBD1 (7 bases). The CDR3 contains 15 residues. Per the germline V gene, CDR1 is ENHRY and CDR2 is SYGVKD. CDR3 DNA sequence: TGTGCCAGGAGCTACAGGGGAGGAAGCTCCGGGGAGCTGTTCTTT. It yields the protein CARSYRGGSSGELFF.

V usage is TRBV3-1 (or the pseudogene TRBV3-2) and J usage is TRBJ1-1; possible D gene TRBD1, 5 bases. The V and J ends lost 3 bases and 7 bases respectively, with 15 bases between them. Looked up from germline, CDR1 is LGHDT and CDR2 is YNNKEL (reference sequence). The CDR3 has 14 amino acids. This CDR3 is CASSHPDSLYEAFF. DNA of the CDR3: TGTGCCAGCAGCCATCCTGACAGCCTCTATGAAGCTTTCTTT.

The genes are TRBV6-5 and TRBJ1-2, with TRBD1 matching 8 bases. The CDR3 length is 14 residues. V was pared by 2 bases and J by 7 bases, with 6 bases of the junction left unmatched. CDR1 is MNHEY and CDR2 is SVGAGI in the germline V gene. This CDR3 is CASSYGTGTSGYTF. The CDR3 DNA reads TGTGCCAGCAGTTACGGGACAGGTACTTCTGGCTACACCTTC.

The chain is built from TRBV28 and TRBJ1-2; no clear D gene. With 6 bases removed from V and 6 bases from J, the gap between germline ends came to 20 bases. The CDR3 spans 15 residues. Germline lookup yields CDR1 MDHEN and CDR2 SYDVKM. CDR3: CASRTPHPGGDGYTF. In DNA form, the CDR3 reads TGTGCCAGCAGAACGCCTCATCCGGGTGGTGATGGCTACACCTTC.

J is TRBJ2-1 and V is TRBV27; a possible D gene is TRBD1 (6 bases). Deletions cut 1 base from V and 1 base from J, with 17 bases between. From germline, CDR1 is MNHEY and CDR2 SMNVEV (reference sequence). This CDR3 spans 18 amino acids. The CDR3 nucleotides are TGTGCCAGCAGTTTATTCCAAACCGGGACAACGTCCTACAATGAGCAGTTCTTC. Translation gives CASSLFQTGTTSYNEQFF.

CDR3 region: CASSLASAGGYEQYF. The DNA for the CDR3 is TGTGCCAGCAGCTTGGCCTCAGCGGGGGGCTACGAGCAGTACTTC. V and J are TRBV5-8 and TRBJ2-7, with 9 bases aligning to TRBD2. CDR1 and CDR2 (germline): SGHTS, YDEGEE. The CDR3 spans 15 residues. V shed 0 bases, J shed 3 bases, and the junction held 4 bases outside the gene matches.

The chain combines TRBV19 with TRBJ1-2; the match to TRBD1 covers 9 bases. CDR1 LNHDA and CDR2 SQIVND come from the germline V gene (reference sequence). With V trimmed by 5 bases and J by 9 bases, 7 bases remained unmatched. The length of the CDR3 is 13 residues. The CDR3 reads CASSPNRGQSYTF. The CDR3 DNA is TGTGCCAGTAGTCCGAACAGGGGGCAAAGCTACACCTTC.

In regard to this clone: Mismatch with germline at one junction end may stem from a read error. The V gene is TRBV4-2, the J gene TRBJ2-7; a weak D match, TRBD2 (6 bases). Germline V gives CDR1 LGHNA, CDR2 YNFKEQ. CDR3 length equals 14 residues. In DNA, the CDR3 is TGTGCCAGCAGCCAAGTCGGGGGAAGCTACGTGCAGTACTTC. Residues: CASSQVGGSYVQYF.

There are a few counts of this clone. This chain joins TRBV10-3 and TRBJ1-2, with D tentatively TRBD1 (6 bases). The V gene lost 10 bases and the J gene lost 8 bases, with 23 bases spanning the gap. The length of the CDR3 is 14 residues. Germline loops: CDR1 ENHRY, CDR2 SYGVKD. DNA of the CDR3: TGTGCCACGTCTGAAAGCGACAGGTGGAAGGGCTACACCTTC. As protein: CATSESDRWKGYTF.